These 5 T cell receptor beta chains were sequenced from one sample in a study of shared T cell receptors in the human thymus. The method was immunoSEQ multiplex PCR; TCRdb's version includes in-frame clones alone and lacks a portion of them. Of approximately 490,000 clones in the sample, about 84% were seen once. These data also formed part of another study, on human thymus T cells.

The specimen was thymocytes. The receptors originated from a boy under two years old with a congenital heart defect.

The rearrangement uses TRBV4-1 and TRBJ2-7, with D maybe TRBD1 (7 bases). The V gene's germline CDR1 is MGHRA and CDR2 YSYEKL. This CDR3 is built from 15 residues. The V and J ends lost 0 bases and 2 bases respectively, with 11 bases between them. In nucleotides, the CDR3 is TGCGCCAGCAGCCAAGAGGGCGGGACAGCCTACGAGCAGTACTTC. Protein: CASSQEGGTAYEQYF.

The CDR3 protein is CASSRGTSGLETQYF. CDR3 sequence (DNA): TGCGCCAGCAGCCGGGGGACTAGCGGGTTAGAGACCCAGTACTTC. The chain employs TRBV4-3 and TRBJ2-5, with TRBD2 matching 12 bases. The CDR3 runs to 15 residues. Germline CDR1 and CDR2: LGHNA and YSLEER. V shed 4 bases and J 4 bases; nucleotides not matched to a gene: 4.

The chain has TRBV1 and TRBJ1-3; the D segment call TRBD1 is taken from the table without a DNA check. TRBV1 is shown as a pseudogene. The CDR3 runs 15 residues. The CDR3 loop is CTSSQDRGAGNTIYF. The DNA of the CDR3 is TGCACCAGCAGCCAAGATAGGGGTGCTGGAAACACCATATATTTT.

The chain has TRBV5-6 and TRBJ2-3; 10 bases fit TRBD2. The CDR3 covers 19 residues. The germline CDR1 and CDR2 sequences are SGHDT and YYEEEE. V lost 6 bases to trimming and J lost 2 bases; unmatched junction nucleotides: 18. CDR3 DNA: TGTGCCAGCACCAGGTGCCTAGCGGGAGTAGGGTTTAACACAGATACGCAGTATTTT. Amino acid sequence: CASTRCLAGVGFNTDTQYF.

The chain carries TRBV7-3 and TRBJ2-3; TRBD2 might be the D (5 bases). The CDR3 is 15 amino acids. V lost 2 bases and J lost 2, with 11 bases in between. Germline-derived CDR1 and CDR2 are SGHTA and FQGTGA. As DNA, the CDR3 is TGTGCCAGCAGCTTACGAGGGAGCCCCACAGATACGCAGTATTTT. Amino acids: CASSLRGSPTDTQYF.